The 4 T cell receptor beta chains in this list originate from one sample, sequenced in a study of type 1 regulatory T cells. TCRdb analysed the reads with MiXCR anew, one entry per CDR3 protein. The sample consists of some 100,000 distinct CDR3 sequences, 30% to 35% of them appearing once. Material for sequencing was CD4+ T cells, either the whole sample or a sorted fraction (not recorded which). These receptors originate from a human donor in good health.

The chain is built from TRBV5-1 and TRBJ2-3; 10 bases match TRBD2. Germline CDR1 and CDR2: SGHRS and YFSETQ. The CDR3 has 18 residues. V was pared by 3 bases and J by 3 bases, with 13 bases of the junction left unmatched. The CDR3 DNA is TGCGCCAGCAGCTCAGGGTTGCTAGCGGGAGTCCTAACAGATACGCAGTATTTT. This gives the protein CASSSGLLAGVLTDTQYF. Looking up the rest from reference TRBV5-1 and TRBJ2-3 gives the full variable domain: KAGVTQTPRYLIKTRGQQVTLSCSPISGHRSVSWYQQTPGQGLQFLFEYFSETQRNKGNFPGRFSGRQFSNSRSEMNVSTLELGDSALYLCASSSGLLAGVLTDTQYFGPGTRLTVL.

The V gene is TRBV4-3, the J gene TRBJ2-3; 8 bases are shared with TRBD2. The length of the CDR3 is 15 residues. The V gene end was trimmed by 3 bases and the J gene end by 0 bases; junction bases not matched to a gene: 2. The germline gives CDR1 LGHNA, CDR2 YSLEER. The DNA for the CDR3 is TGCGCCAGCAGCCAGGTAGCGGGAAGCACAGATACGCAGTATTTT. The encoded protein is CASSQVAGSTDTQYF.

Here the CDR3 DNA reads TGTGCCAGCAGCTTAGGGACAGGAAATGAAAAACTGTTTTTT. Protein sequence: CASSLGTGNEKLFF. The chain combines TRBV7-6 with TRBJ1-4; 7 positions match TRBD1. The CDR3 consists of 14 residues. Germline CDR1 SGHVS, CDR2 FNYEAQ. V dropped 1 base and J dropped 5; count of bases not matched to a gene: 1.

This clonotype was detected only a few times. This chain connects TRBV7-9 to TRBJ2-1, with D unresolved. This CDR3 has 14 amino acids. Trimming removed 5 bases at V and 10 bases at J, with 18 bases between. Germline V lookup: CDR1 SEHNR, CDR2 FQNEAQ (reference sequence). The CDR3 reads CASSHPTFGREQFF. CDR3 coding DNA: TGTGCCAGCAGCCACCCGACCTTCGGGCGCGAGCAGTTCTTC.